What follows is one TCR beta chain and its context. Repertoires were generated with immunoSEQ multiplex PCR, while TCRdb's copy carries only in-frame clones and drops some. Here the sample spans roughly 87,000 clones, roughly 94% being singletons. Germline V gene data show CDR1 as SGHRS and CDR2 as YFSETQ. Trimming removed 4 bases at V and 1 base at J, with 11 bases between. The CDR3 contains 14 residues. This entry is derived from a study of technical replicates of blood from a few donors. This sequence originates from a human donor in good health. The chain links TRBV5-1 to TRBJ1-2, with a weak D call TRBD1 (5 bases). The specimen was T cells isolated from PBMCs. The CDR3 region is CASSLGRINYGYTF. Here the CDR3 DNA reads TGCGCCAGCAGCCTGGGGCGGATTAACTATGGCTACACCTTC.